One and the same sample provided the 12 T cell receptor beta chains below, sequenced in a study of blood T cell repertoires in COVID-19. The assay was immunoSEQ multiplex PCR, and TCRdb's table has in-frame clones only and misses some. There are roughly 35,000 clones in the sample; about 85% occur only once, and roughly a fifth lies in the top ten. Sequences were obtained from peripheral blood. The source of these receptors is a man in his 70s with acute or convalescent COVID-19.

The chain links TRBV20-1 to TRBJ2-7; 10 bases fit TRBD2. The CDR3 covers 15 residues. V lost 3 bases and J lost 4; bases outside the gene matches: 9. Germline V CDR1 and CDR2: DFQATT, SNEGSKA (reference sequence). The CDR3 coding sequence is TGCAGTGCTAGTCCCCCTAGCGGGAGTCAGTACGAGCAGTACTTC. This codes for CSASPPSGSQYEQYF.

This chain joins TRBV5-4 and TRBJ1-6; D gene ambiguous. CDR1 SGHNT and CDR2 YYREEE come from the germline V gene (reference sequence). The CDR3 has 15 residues. Trimming removed 1 base from V and 10 bases from J, with 15 bases in between. CDR3 residues: CASSLSIRYMSPLHF. The CDR3 region has the DNA TGTGCCAGCAGCTTGTCGATCAGGTATATGTCACCCCTCCACTTT.

The chain is built from TRBV5-1 and TRBJ2-7, with TRBD1 matching 7 bases. The V and J ends lost 2 bases and 1 base, in that order; junction bases with no gene match: 12. Germline CDR1 and CDR2: SGHRS and YFSETQ. The CDR3 totals 17 residues. For the CDR3, the DNA is TGCGCCAGCAGCTTCGGGACAGCCTCATTCGGTTCCTACGAGCAGTACTTC. Its translation: CASSFGTASFGSYEQYF.

The CDR3 DNA sequence: TGTGCCAGCAGCCCCCCTCGGTCTGAAGCTTTCTTT. Residues: CASSPPRSEAFF. V usage is TRBV7-3 and J usage is TRBJ1-1; D is unclear. This CDR3 is 12 amino acids long. The germline V gene has CDR1 SGHTA and CDR2 FQGTGA. Trimming cost V 5 bases and J 6 bases, with 10 bases left between them.

The genes are TRBV10-3 and TRBJ2-1; the match to TRBD2 covers 10 bases. V shed 10 bases and J 1 base; nucleotides not matched to a gene: 4. CDR3 length: 14 residues. Per the germline V gene, CDR1 is ENHRY and CDR2 is SYGVKD. This CDR3 is CATKTSGSYNEQFF. CDR3 nucleotide sequence: TGTGCCACCAAGACTAGCGGGTCCTACAATGAGCAGTTCTTC.

V is TRBV11-2 and J is TRBJ1-1; D is unresolved. This CDR3 has 13 amino acids. The germline V gene has CDR1 SGHAT and CDR2 FQNNGV. The ends were cut back, 8 bases at V and 4 bases at J, with 14 bases in the middle. The CDR3 loop reads CASPKVGSTEAFF. CDR3 DNA: TGTGCCAGCCCAAAAGTGGGGAGCACTGAAGCTTTCTTT.

The V and J genes are TRBV5-1 and TRBJ1-6; D possibly corresponds to TRBD1 (5 bases). Per the germline V gene, CDR1 is SGHRS and CDR2 is YFSETQ. Trimming left V 0 bases short and J 9 bases short, with 13 bases between. CDR3 length equals 15 residues. The chain's CDR3 is CASSLEASRGSPLHF. CDR3 DNA: TGCGCCAGCAGCTTGGAGGCGTCAAGGGGTTCACCCCTCCACTTT.

This clone was seen once. The gene calls are TRBV5-4 and TRBJ2-5; 12 bases agree with TRBD2. This CDR3 contains 17 residues. Per the germline V gene, CDR1 is SGHNT and CDR2 is YYREEE (reference sequence). V lost 4 bases and J lost 5; bases outside the gene matches: 12. The chain's CDR3 is CASSPRTSGENGETQYF. In nucleotides, the CDR3 is TGTGCCAGCAGCCCAAGGACTAGCGGGGAGAACGGGGAGACCCAGTACTTC.

This rearrangement joins TRBV7-9 to TRBJ1-6; TRBD1 is a possible D gene (6 bases). Between the trimmed V and J ends, which lost 5 bases and 9 bases, there was a span of 26 bases. The CDR3 has 18 residues. In germline, CDR1 is SEHNR, CDR2 FQNEAQ (reference sequence). The CDR3, as DNA: TGTGCCAGCAGCCCTCGACCCCCTCGGGACAAAATCGGTTCACCCCTCCACTTT. It specifies CASSPRPPRDKIGSPLHF.

This rearrangement joins TRBV29-1 to TRBJ1-2, with no clear D. The CDR3 consists of 13 residues. Trimming removed 0 bases from V and 2 bases from J, with 7 bases in between. Germline CDR1 SQVTM, CDR2 ANQGSEA. DNA of the CDR3: TGCAGCGTTGAAGATCCCAGGAACTATGGCTACACCTTC. It specifies CSVEDPRNYGYTF.

The V and J genes are TRBV6-5 and TRBJ2-1; TRBD1 agrees at 9 bases. Germline V gene sequence: CDR1 MNHEY, CDR2 SVGAGI. The CDR3 has 12 residues. V dropped 7 bases and J dropped 7; count of bases not matched to a gene: 2. CDR3 in DNA: TGTGCCAGCACGGACAGGGGAAATGAGCAGTTCTTC. This sequence encodes CASTDRGNEQFF.

In this sample, this clone is medium-sized (0.01 to 0.1%). The same CDR3 arises from other DNA sequences in this sample as well. This chain joins TRBV18 and TRBJ2-1; weak D call: TRBD1 (6 bases). V was clipped by 6 bases and J by 4 bases, with 13 bases between them. Germline V gives CDR1 KGHSH, CDR2 LQKENI. The CDR3 sequence is 14 residues long. The CDR3 bases are TGTGCCAGCTCTCCTACAGGGTTTTACAATGAGCAGTTCTTC. This gives the protein CASSPTGFYNEQFF.